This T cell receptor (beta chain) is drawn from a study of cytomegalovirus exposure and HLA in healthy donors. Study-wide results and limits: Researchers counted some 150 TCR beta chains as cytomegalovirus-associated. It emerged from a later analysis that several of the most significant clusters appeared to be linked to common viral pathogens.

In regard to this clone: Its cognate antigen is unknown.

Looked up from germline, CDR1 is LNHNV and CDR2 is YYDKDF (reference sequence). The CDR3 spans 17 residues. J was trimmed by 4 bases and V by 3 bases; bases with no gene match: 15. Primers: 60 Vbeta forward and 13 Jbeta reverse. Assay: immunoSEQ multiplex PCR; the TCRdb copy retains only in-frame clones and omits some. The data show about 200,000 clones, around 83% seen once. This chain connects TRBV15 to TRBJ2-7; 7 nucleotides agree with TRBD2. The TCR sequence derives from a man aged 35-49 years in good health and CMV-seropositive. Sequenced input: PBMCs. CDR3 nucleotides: TGTGCCACCAGCAGGGAAAAGGGCGGGAGAGGGCTATACGAGCAGTACTTC. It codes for CATSREKGGRGLYEQYF.